A selection of T cell receptor beta chains follows, all from one sample in a study of metastatic and nonmetastatic thyroid tumors. MiXCR reprocessed the PCR reads for TCRdb. The data hold around 14,000 clones, with 24% observed a single time. The sample comprised tumor tissue. The source is a female donor with papillary thyroid cancer or a benign thyroid nodule (not recorded which). Some clones in this sample may be carry-over from other donors' samples. CDR3s include the opening cysteine and the closing phenylalanine or tryptophan. Fields, in order: V gene, J gene, clone size, D gene, CDR3 DNA, CDR3 protein. A D gene is named only where the DNA matches it firmly. Some rows have no size entry. The others give once, few or many, or a class for an expanded clone.

>TRBV27|TRBJ2-2|few|NA
TGTGCCAGCAGTTACCAGGGATTGTACACCGGGGAGCTGTTTTTT
CASSYQGLYTGELFF
>TRBV5-1|TRBJ1-1|NA|TRBD1
TGCGCCAGCAGCTCACAGGGGGGAGGGAACACTGAAGCTTTCTTT
CASSSQGGGNTEAFF
>TRBV10-3|TRBJ1-1|NA|NA
TGTGCCACCCACTTATACTTGAACACTGAAGCTTTCTTT
CATHLYLNTEAFF
>TRBV11-2|TRBJ2-5|medium-sized|NA
TGTGCCAGCAGCTTAGTAGAGACCCAGTACTTC
CASSLVETQYF
>TRBV29-1|TRBJ2-5|NA|NA
TGCAGCGTTGCTGGCTCCTGGGGGCAAGAGACCCAGTACTTC
CSVAGSWGQETQYF
>TRBV12-3/TRBV12-4|TRBJ2-3|many|NA
TGTGCCTCTCGAGGGGAGGTAGACACGCAGTATTTT
CASRGEVDTQYF
>TRBV28|TRBJ2-4|many|NA
TGTGCCAGCAGTTTTAACACAAAAGCCAAAAACATTCAGTACTTC
CASSFNTKAKNIQYF
>TRBV6-1|TRBJ2-3|medium-sized|TRBD2
TGTGCCAGCAGCCGGGAGGGGGCAGATACGCAGTATTTT
CASSREGADTQYF
>TRBV6-2/TRBV6-3|TRBJ1-2|few|NA
TGTGCCAGCAGTTACTCGGGGCCTGGCGGACTCTATGGCTACACCTTC
CASSYSGPGGLYGYTF
>TRBV6-1|TRBJ2-5|NA|TRBD2
TGTGCCAGTTCCTTCTTAGGCGGGAGTCAAGAGACCCAGTACTTC
CASSFLGGSQETQYF
>TRBV20-1|TRBJ2-1|NA|NA
TGCAGTGCTACCACTCATAGGGTATACAATGAGCAGTTCTTC
CSATTHRVYNEQFF
>TRBV4-1|TRBJ2-7|NA|NA
TGCGCCAGCAGCATCCGAGGTAGCGGCCAGACCTACGAGCAGTACTTC
CASSIRGSGQTYEQYF
>TRBV27|TRBJ2-1|medium-sized|NA
TGTGCCAGCAGTTTTTCCCGGGAGACCTACAATGAGCAGTTCTTC
CASSFSRETYNEQFF
>TRBV28|TRBJ2-7|NA|TRBD1
TGTGCCAGCACTTGGACCGGACAGGGCGTCAACGAGCAGTACTTC
CASTWTGQGVNEQYF
>TRBV19|TRBJ1-6|NA|NA
TGTGCCAGTAGTATGTTGGATTCACCCCTCCACTTT
CASSMLDSPLHF
>TRBV20-1|TRBJ2-7|NA|NA
TGCAGTGCTAGAGACCACGGAACAGGGCGGGACGAGCAGTACTTC
CSARDHGTGRDEQYF
>TRBV6-1|TRBJ1-1|medium-sized|TRBD1
TGTGCCAGTACGGACAGGGGGTTCACTGAAGCTTTCTTT
CASTDRGFTEAFF
>TRBV5-6|TRBJ2-7|many|TRBD1
TGTGCCAGCAGCACAGGGGGCGAGCAGTACTTC
CASSTGGEQYF
>TRBV6-1|TRBJ1-1|medium-sized|TRBD1
TGTGCCAGCACCCTGAGGGGACAGATAAGTAACACTGAAGCTTTCTTT
CASTLRGQISNTEAFF
>TRBV18|TRBJ2-7|NA|TRBD1
TGTGCCAGCTCAAGAGGCCAGGGGGCTTACGAGCAGTACTTC
CASSRGQGAYEQYF
>TRBV3-1|TRBJ2-2|NA|NA
TGTGCCAGCGAGAAGGGGGACGGGGAGCTGTTTTTT
CASEKGDGELFF
>TRBV20-1|TRBJ1-5|few|TRBD1
TGCAGTGCTAAAAGGACAGGCAATAGCAATCAGCCCCAGCATTTT
CSAKRTGNSNQPQHF
>TRBV18|TRBJ2-7|NA|NA
TGTGCCAGCTCACCGGGTTCAAGCGGTTACGAGCAGTACTTC
CASSPGSSGYEQYF
>TRBV12-3/TRBV12-4|TRBJ1-2|many|NA
TGTGCCAGCAGCCAAACGGACAGACCCTATGGCTACACCTTC
CASSQTDRPYGYTF
>TRBV20-1|TRBJ2-5|NA|NA
TGCAGTGCTAGGTCAACAGGGTTAGAGACCCAGTACTTC
CSARSTGLETQYF
>TRBV6-4|TRBJ2-1|few|NA
TGTGCCAGCGCTAAGGACCATTACAATGAGCAGTTCTTC
CASAKDHYNEQFF
>TRBV19|TRBJ1-3|many|NA
TGTGCCAGTACCCTGGGGGCAGGGGGAAACACCATATATTTT
CASTLGAGGNTIYF
>TRBV7-2|TRBJ2-1|NA|TRBD2
TGTGCCAGCAGCTTAGCGTCGTCTAGCGGTATGCGTGAGCAGTTCTTC
CASSLASSSGMREQFF
>TRBV5-1|TRBJ2-7|once|NA
TGCGCCAGCAGCTTGGGGCCCGGGGGGCTCCTCGAGCAGTACTTC
CASSLGPGGLLEQYF
>TRBV7-9|TRBJ2-2|many|NA
TGTGCCAGCAGCCCCATGGGAACCGAGGGCACCGGGGAGCTGTTTTTT
CASSPMGTEGTGELFF
>TRBV5-1|TRBJ2-1|NA|NA
TGCGCCAGCAGCTTGGAGGGCGGGGACAATGAGCAGTTCTTC
CASSLEGGDNEQFF
>TRBV10-2|TRBJ2-1|many|TRBD2
TGCGCCAGCATGAAGGGACTAATGGGGCTCAATGAGCAGTTCTTC
CASMKGLMGLNEQFF
>TRBV6-1|TRBJ1-2|few|NA
TGTGCCAGCAGTGAGGGTCCGAGCGTTAACTATGGCTACACCTTC
CASSEGPSVNYGYTF
>TRBV6-2/TRBV6-3|TRBJ2-7|NA|NA
TGTGCCAGCAGTTCTTTTGATAATTTGGGGGCACTTACCTACGAGCAGTACTTC
CASSSFDNLGALTYEQYF
>TRBV5-1|TRBJ2-1|NA|TRBD1
TGCGCCAGCAGCTCGGGACAGGGTGTAATCGATGAGCAGTTCTTC
CASSSGQGVIDEQFF
>TRBV20-1|TRBJ2-3|NA|TRBD2
TGCAGTGCTACAACTAGCGGGAGCTCAGATACGCAGTATTTT
CSATTSGSSDTQYF
>TRBV12-3/TRBV12-4|TRBJ2-3|many|NA
TGTGCCAGCCAACCCATAGCGGTGGGTACAGATACGCAGTATTTT
CASQPIAVGTDTQYF
>TRBV20-1|TRBJ2-3|NA|TRBD2
TGCAGTGCGGCTAGCGGGAACACAGATACGCAGTATTTT
CSAASGNTDTQYF
>TRBV29-1|TRBJ1-2|many|NA
TGCAGCGTTGGGAAGGGGGAGGCTAACTATGGCTACACCTTC
CSVGKGEANYGYTF
>TRBV20-1|TRBJ2-7|NA|NA
TGCAGTGCCGCGGTTCTAGACCCCACCTTCTACGAGCAGTACTTC
CSAAVLDPTFYEQYF
>TRBV20-1|TRBJ1-5|many|NA
TGCAGTGCTAGACGAGGGGGGGATTGGGATAATCAGCCCCAGCATTTT
CSARRGGDWDNQPQHF
>TRBV19|TRBJ1-1|medium-sized|NA
TGTGCCAGTAGTCCCAGACAGAACACTGAAGCTTTCTTT
CASSPRQNTEAFF
>TRBV7-3|TRBJ2-3|NA|TRBD1
TGTGCCAGCAGCTTAAGACAGGGGCTGGCAGATACGCAGTATTTT
CASSLRQGLADTQYF
>TRBV27|TRBJ1-2|medium-sized|TRBD1
TGTGCCAGCAGTTTTGCAGGGGGAATCAACTATGGCTACACCTTC
CASSFAGGINYGYTF
>TRBV6-1|TRBJ2-2|few|TRBD1
TGTGCCAGCAGTCCCGGGACAGGGGACACCGGGGAGCTGTTTTTT
CASSPGTGDTGELFF
>TRBV6-2/TRBV6-3|TRBJ2-5|few|TRBD2
TGTGCCAGCGCGTTAGCGGGAGGGCCCAACCAAGAGACCCAGTACTTC
CASALAGGPNQETQYF
>TRBV6-1|TRBJ2-2|large|TRBD1
TGTGCCAGCAGTAGACAGGGTTGGGCCGGGGAGCTGTTTTTT
CASSRQGWAGELFF
>TRBV7-3|TRBJ2-5|many|TRBD2
TGTGCCAGCAGCTTAAGGGGACTACGGTGGCGGGAGGGCTTTGGGACCCAGTACTTC
CASSLRGLRWREGFGTQYF